The 30 T cell receptor beta chains below come from one sample, sequenced in a study of blood T cell repertoires in COVID-19. Using immunoSEQ multiplex PCR, the repertoire was profiled, and TCRdb retains in-frame clones only, with some absent. The sample includes under 300,000 clones, around 87% of them seen just once. The sequenced sample consisted of PBMCs or T cells enriched from blood (not recorded which). Receptors originate from a woman between 18 and 30 years old who had recovered from COVID-19.

This rearrangement joins TRBV19 to TRBJ1-2; weak D call: TRBD1 (6 bases). The germline V and J ends were trimmed by 4 bases and 0 bases, with 18 bases remaining between them. The CDR3 runs 17 residues. Germline V gene data show CDR1 as LNHDA and CDR2 as SQIVND (reference sequence). The CDR3 reads CASSTLGGAFANYGYTF. The CDR3 DNA reads TGTGCCAGTAGTACACTCGGGGGGGCATTTGCTAACTATGGCTACACCTTC.

The chain is built from TRBV10-3 and TRBJ1-5; perhaps TRBD1 as D (5 bases). CDR3 length equals 14 residues. Per germline, CDR1 ENHRY and CDR2 SYGVKD. V was shortened by 8 bases and J by 3 bases, with 14 bases between the two germline ends. The CDR3 DNA follows: TGTGCCATCGGAGAAGGGGAGGACAATCAGCCCCAGCATTTT. Its protein is CAIGEGEDNQPQHF.

The genes are TRBV15 and TRBJ1-2, with D possibly matching TRBD1 (6 bases). CDR1 and CDR2 from the germline V gene are LNHNV and YYDKDF (reference sequence). This CDR3 contains 14 residues. The V gene lost 3 bases and the J gene lost 8 bases, with 16 bases spanning the gap. CDR3 in amino acids: CATSSKEGGKGYTF. In nucleotides, the CDR3 is TGTGCCACCAGCAGCAAAGAGGGGGGGAAAGGCTACACCTTC. The entire variable domain, with the rest obtained from reference TRBV15 and TRBJ1-2, is as follows: DAMVIQNPRYQVTQFGKPVTLSCSQTLNHNVMYWYQQKSSQAPKLLFHYYDKDFNNEADTPDNFQSRRPNTSFCFLDIRSPGLGDTAMYLCATSSKEGGKGYTFGSGTRLTVV.

V is TRBV4-2 and J is TRBJ1-5; no clear D. V dropped 0 bases and J dropped 0 bases, with 3 bases sitting between them. Germline V gene lookup returns CDR1 LGHNA and CDR2 YNFKEQ. The CDR3 contains 14 residues. CDR3 DNA sequence: TGTGCCAGCAGCCAAGACTATAGCAATCAGCCCCAGCATTTT. It is translated as CASSQDYSNQPQHF.

Only a few counts were recorded for this clone. The rearrangement uses TRBV3-1 (or the pseudogene TRBV3-2) and TRBJ1-2, with TRBD1 matching over 7 bases. Germline CDR1 reads LGHDT; CDR2 reads YNNKEL (reference sequence). Germline trimming cut 1 base from V and 8 bases from J; bases unmatched to any gene: 4. This CDR3 spans 13 amino acids. CDR3 region: CASSQGRDSGYTF. The CDR3 DNA is TGTGCCAGCAGCCAAGGGCGGGACAGCGGCTACACCTTC.

The CDR3 nucleotides are TGTGCCAGCAGCTCCCTGGAATCGTGGCGGTCACCCCTCCACTTT. It translates to CASSSLESWRSPLHF. The gene calls are TRBV7-6 and TRBJ1-6; no definite D call. Germline V gene lookup returns CDR1 SGHVS and CDR2 FNYEAQ. This CDR3 has 15 amino acids. V gave up 4 bases and J gave up 10 bases, with 17 bases separating them.

The chain has TRBV29-1 and TRBJ1-2, with a weak D call TRBD1 (5 bases). Germline values: CDR1 SQVTM, CDR2 ANQGSEA. The length of the CDR3 is 13 residues. V was shortened by 1 base and J by 4 bases, with 10 bases between the two germline ends. CDR3 bases: TGCAGCGTTGAAGTTGCGGGGGGCTATGGCTACACCTTC. Its protein product is CSVEVAGGYGYTF.

This sequence joins TRBV2 and TRBJ2-5; 7 nucleotides match TRBD2. This CDR3 is built from 13 residues. Germline CDR1 reads SNHLY; CDR2 reads FYNNEI. The J segment lost 5 bases and the V segment lost 6 bases, leaving 6 bases of the junction unmatched. The CDR3 loop is CASRKSGRETQYF. CDR3 in DNA: TGTGCCAGCAGGAAGTCCGGGAGGGAGACCCAGTACTTC.

The J gene is TRBJ2-5, the V gene TRBV24-1; possible D gene TRBD1, 6 bases. CDR3 length equals 13 residues. Trimming removed 1 base at V and 6 bases at J, with 8 bases between. From germline, CDR1 is KGHDR and CDR2 SFDVKD. The CDR3 nucleotides are TGTGCCACCAGTGATTTCACAGGGAAGACCCAGTACTTC. As protein: CATSDFTGKTQYF.

For the CDR3, the DNA is TGTGCCAGCAGCCAGGGCGGGGGGGCCTACAATGAGCAGTTCTTC. It yields the protein CASSQGGGAYNEQFF. This chain uses TRBV3-1 (or the pseudogene TRBV3-2) with TRBJ2-1; 9 nucleotides match TRBD2. Unmatched junction bases numbered 2, after V lost 3 bases and J lost 2 bases. The germline gives CDR1 LGHDT, CDR2 YNNKEL (reference sequence). The CDR3 is made up of 15 amino acids.

This sequence joins TRBV9 and TRBJ1-1, with 11 bases fitting TRBD1. The V segment lost 4 bases and the J segment 4 bases; nucleotides outside the gene matches: 9. Germline CDR1 is SGDLS and CDR2 is YYNGEE. This CDR3 is 16 amino acids long. The CDR3 reads CASSPERGTGGTEAFF. Written as DNA, the CDR3 is TGTGCCAGCAGCCCGGAAAGGGGGACAGGGGGCACTGAAGCTTTCTTT.

The rearrangement uses TRBV5-8 and TRBJ1-5; 9 bases agree with TRBD1. The CDR3 runs 17 residues. Looked up from germline, CDR1 is SGHTS and CDR2 is YDEGEE. V shed 4 bases and J 0 bases; nucleotides not matched to a gene: 8. The CDR3 spells CASSPGQGTHSNQPQHF. CDR3 coding DNA: TGTGCCAGCAGCCCCGGACAGGGGACCCATAGCAATCAGCCCCAGCATTTT.

This rearrangement joins TRBV3-1 (or the pseudogene TRBV3-2) to TRBJ1-1, with TRBD1 identical over 8 bases. Trimming removed 5 bases from V and 5 bases from J; junction bases left unmatched: 7. The CDR3 consists of 14 residues. Germline-derived CDR1 and CDR2 are LGHDT and YNNKEL (reference sequence). CDR3 amino acids: CASSIRQGRTEAFF. The DNA of the CDR3 is TGTGCCAGCAGCATACGACAGGGGAGGACTGAAGCTTTCTTT.

The J gene is TRBJ1-2, the V gene TRBV28; 7 nucleotides line up with TRBD1. V lost 5 bases, J lost 2 bases, and 2 bases stayed unmatched. The CDR3 contains 13 residues. CDR1 MDHEN and CDR2 SYDVKM come from the germline V gene. The CDR3 DNA follows: TGTGCCAGCAGTCGACAGGGCAACTATGGCTACACCTTC. Residues: CASSRQGNYGYTF.

This clone was counted a single time. The rearrangement uses TRBV6-5 and TRBJ2-5; 10 bases are shared with TRBD2. In germline, CDR1 is MNHEY, CDR2 SVGAGI. The CDR3 sequence is 14 residues long. V lost 6 bases and J lost 4; bases outside the gene matches: 5. The CDR3 region has the DNA TGTGCCAGCAGGAGCGGGGGGGCGGGAGAGACCCAGTACTTC. Its protein is CASRSGGAGETQYF.

A single count supports this clone. The chain joins TRBV14 to TRBJ2-5; tentative D call: TRBD2 (6 bases). Germline V gene data show CDR1 as SGHDN and CDR2 as FVKESK. This CDR3 spans 15 amino acids. V was clipped by 3 bases and J by 3 bases, with 14 bases between them. The CDR3 nucleotides are TGTGCCAGCAGCCAGAGGGGAGGAGGGAAAGAGACCCAGTACTTC. Translating gives CASSQRGGGKETQYF.

The chain recombines TRBV19 with TRBJ2-5; D is undetermined. V was pared by 1 base and J by 2 bases, with 14 bases between. Germline-derived CDR1 and CDR2 are LNHDA and SQIVND (reference sequence). The CDR3 is made up of 16 amino acids. Written as DNA, the CDR3 is TGTGCCAGTAGTATAGCAGATCCCGCCTTACAAGAGACCCAGTACTTC. Amino acids: CASSIADPALQETQYF.

This rearrangement joins TRBV6-5 to TRBJ2-1; 9 bases line up with TRBD2. The CDR3 extends over 14 amino acids. The germline V gene encodes CDR1 MNHEY and CDR2 SVGAGI. The V and J ends lost 6 bases and 7 bases, in that order; junction bases with no gene match: 7. The CDR3 DNA reads TGTGCCAGCAGCCCGGGACTAGCAATAAATGAGCAGTTCTTC. Its protein is CASSPGLAINEQFF.

The rearrangement joins TRBV5-1 to TRBJ2-7, with 8 bases that match TRBD1. After removal of 0 bases from V and 7 bases from J, the junction contained 6 bases not matched to a gene. CDR1 and CDR2 (germline): SGHRS, YFSETQ. This CDR3 comprises 14 residues. The CDR3 loop reads CASSLGQGAQEQYF. The CDR3 DNA sequence: TGCGCCAGCAGCTTGGGGCAGGGGGCGCAAGAGCAGTACTTC.

DNA of the CDR3: TGTGCCAGCACCGGACAGGGACGGGGCTACACCTTC. Translated: CASTGQGRGYTF. This chain uses TRBV28 with TRBJ1-2, with 8 bases lining up with TRBD1. Germline-derived CDR1 and CDR2 are MDHEN and SYDVKM. The CDR3 runs 12 residues. V lost 7 bases to trimming and J lost 8 bases; unmatched junction nucleotides: 6.

In this sample, this clone turned up once. J is TRBJ1-1 and V is TRBV28; perhaps TRBD1 as D (5 bases). Germline CDR1 reads MDHEN; CDR2 reads SYDVKM. V was shortened by 5 bases and J by 7 bases, with 11 bases between the two germline ends. The CDR3 spans 12 residues. This CDR3 reads CASSPRQIEAFF. In DNA form, the CDR3 reads TGTGCCAGCAGTCCCAGACAGATTGAAGCTTTCTTT.

This clone was recorded only once. The chain carries TRBV5-6 and TRBJ2-3; 10 positions agree with TRBD2. Trimming removed 1 base from V and 0 bases from J; junction bases left unmatched: 8. CDR3 size: 18 residues. Germline CDR1 SGHDT, CDR2 YYEEEE. DNA of the CDR3: TGTGCCAGCAGCTTGCTAGCGGGGGCCCCATTAAGCACAGATACGCAGTATTTT. Translation: CASSLLAGAPLSTDTQYF.

The chain links TRBV5-1 to TRBJ2-7, with D possibly TRBD1 on 6 matching bases. V gave up 8 bases and J gave up 3 bases, with 21 bases separating them. This CDR3 is built from 15 residues. Germline lookup yields CDR1 SGHRS and CDR2 YFSETQ. The CDR3 DNA is TGCGCCAGGGGGGCCGACCAGGGAAATTACTACGAGCAGTACTTC. Amino acids: CARGADQGNYYEQYF.

In its sample, this clone was seen once. The V gene is TRBV3-1 (or the pseudogene TRBV3-2), the J gene TRBJ2-7, with 11 bases aligning to TRBD2. Germline V gene lookup returns CDR1 LGHDT and CDR2 YNNKEL (reference sequence). J lost 2 bases, V lost 4 bases, and 4 bases had no gene match. CDR3 length: 15 residues. As DNA, the CDR3 is TGTGCCAGCAGCCCTAGCGGGGGGCGACCCTACGAGCAGTACTTC. Its protein product is CASSPSGGRPYEQYF.

The chain carries TRBV7-6 and TRBJ2-7, with 10 bases that match TRBD1. The junction had 10 bases not matched to a gene; V was cut back by 5 bases and J by 6 bases. This CDR3 contains 15 residues. The germline V gene has CDR1 SGHVS and CDR2 FNYEAQ. The CDR3 bases are TGTGCCAGCAGCCCGGATAGACAGGGGGCCGGCGAGCAGTACTTC. This encodes CASSPDRQGAGEQYF. The entire variable domain, with the rest obtained from reference TRBV7-6 and TRBJ2-7, is as follows: GAGVSQSPRYKVTKRGQDVALRCDPISGHVSLYWYRQALGQGPEFLTYFNYEAQQDKSGLPNDRFSAERPEGSISTLTIQRTEQRDSAMYRCASSPDRQGAGEQYFGPGTRLTVT.

The chain combines TRBV2 with TRBJ2-5; D may be TRBD2 (5 bases). The germline V and J ends were trimmed by 7 bases and 4 bases, with 13 bases remaining between them. Germline CDR1 and CDR2: SNHLY and FYNNEI. The CDR3 runs to 13 residues. CDR3 loop: CASNVLEGETQYF. CDR3 DNA sequence: TGTGCCAGCAACGTATTAGAGGGAGAGACCCAGTACTTC.

The genes are TRBV5-1 and TRBJ1-4; TRBD1 matches 7 bases. Germline CDR1 reads SGHRS; CDR2 reads YFSETQ. With V trimmed by 2 bases and J by 7 bases, 5 bases remained unmatched. The CDR3 runs to 14 residues. CDR3: CASSFQGVGEKLFF. CDR3 DNA: TGCGCCAGCAGCTTCCAGGGGGTTGGTGAAAAACTGTTTTTT.

The rearrangement links TRBV19 to TRBJ1-1; tentatively, D is TRBD1 (5 bases). Trimming cost V 6 bases and J 6 bases, with 23 bases left between them. The length of the CDR3 is 16 residues. CDR1 is LNHDA, CDR2 SQIVND, per germline (reference sequence). Written as DNA, the CDR3 is TGTGCCAGTAGCCCAGGGATTCGTAATCTACTTCCTGAAGCTTTCTTT. Its protein is CASSPGIRNLLPEAFF.

The chain recombines TRBV6-5 with TRBJ2-3; 8 nucleotides line up with TRBD2. V lost 2 bases and J lost 0; bases outside the gene matches: 1. Looked up from germline, CDR1 is MNHEY and CDR2 is SVGAGI. This CDR3 has 15 residues. The CDR3 protein is CASSYTSGSTDTQYF. The CDR3 DNA reads TGTGCCAGCAGTTACACTAGCGGCAGCACAGATACGCAGTATTTT.

V is TRBV6-5 and J is TRBJ1-6; D not resolved. The CDR3 extends over 15 amino acids. The V gene's germline CDR1 is MNHEY and CDR2 SVGAGI. V lost 6 bases to trimming and J lost 9 bases, with 18 bases between them. The CDR3 bases are TGTGCCAGCAGCCAGACGGGGTTAAAGAGTTCACCCCTCCACTTT. It translates to CASSQTGLKSSPLHF.